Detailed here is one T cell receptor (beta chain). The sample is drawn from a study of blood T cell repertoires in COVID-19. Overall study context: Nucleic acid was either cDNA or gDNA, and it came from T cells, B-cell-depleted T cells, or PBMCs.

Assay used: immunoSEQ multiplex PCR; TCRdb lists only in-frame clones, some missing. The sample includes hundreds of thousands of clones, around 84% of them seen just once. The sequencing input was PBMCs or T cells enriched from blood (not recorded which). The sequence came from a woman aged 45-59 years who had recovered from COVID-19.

The CDR3 sequence is CASSVDYEQFF. The CDR3, as DNA: TGTGCCAGCAGCGTAGACTATGAGCAGTTCTTC. V usage is TRBV9 and J usage is TRBJ2-1; unclear D gene. CDR3 length: 11 residues. Trimming stripped 0 bases from V and 8 bases from J, with 3 bases between. CDR1 is SGDLS and CDR2 is YYNGEE in the germline V gene.